Ten or more counts support the clone carrying this TCR beta chain. The target antigen is unknown. Patients counted as stable if ophthalmopathy did not develop within 18 months. Orbital computed tomography and thyroid ultrasound, together with serum TRAb and thyroxine and clinical symptoms, were used for diagnoses. The data derive from a study of T cells in Graves' hyperthyroidism and ophthalmopathy. Whole-study findings and limits: From stable hyperthyroidism, ophthalmopathy was set apart by a 13 V-J model.

The CDR3 has 13 residues. Trimming cost V 7 bases and J 7 bases; bases outside gene matches: 8. Germline V gene data show CDR1 as MNHEY and CDR2 as SMNVEV (reference sequence). It was RNA transcripts that yielded the amplified TCR beta CDR3 regions. When the TCR CDR3 underwent first-round RT-PCR, the HTBI primer set was used. TCRdb analysed the multiplex PCR reads with MiXCR anew, one entry per CDR3 protein. The sample carries roughly 660,000 distinct CDR3 sequences, about 18% recorded once. The receptor's source is a man aged 50 to 60 with Graves' hyperthyroidism. The chain couples TRBV27 to TRBJ2-3, with 7 bases fitting TRBD2. The sequenced sample consisted of blood. The CDR3 nucleotides are TGTGCCAGCACCCTGGCGGGAGTAAATACGCAGTATTTT. Translation: CASTLAGVNTQYF.